This T cell receptor (beta chain) was captured by sequencing in a study of human T cells and chemical hapten exposure. Looking at the study overall: 2% DPC applied to a 2 cm by 2 cm arm area sensitized donors. Once 0.01% DPC had been applied to the upper back by patch test, readings were taken at 6 days.

MiXCR, run by TCRdb on the RACE reads, gives a single entry per CDR3 protein. The table lists 90,000 to 120,000 distinct CDR3 sequences, about 11% of them singletons, with approximately 3.5% in the top ten. As regards this clonotype: Its antigen remains unknown.

Time point here: patch test 1, 2 weeks after DPC sensitization. The treatment here: therapeutic diphenylcyclopropenone sensitization with weekly scalp DPC. Study-wide results and caveats: No shift was seen in TCRs above 1 in 1000 frequency with DPC sensitization. Healthy individuals' immune responses may differ from those of donors, who had alopecia.

This CDR3 has 14 residues. The ends were cut back, 1 base at V and 0 bases at J, with 7 bases in the middle. The germline gives CDR1 GTSNPN, CDR2 SVGIG (reference sequence). Sequenced material: whole blood, taken in connection with sensitization to the hapten diphenylcyclopropenone (DPC). The TCR comes from a woman in her forties with alopecia areata. Some clones in this sample may be carry-over from other donors' samples. This chain connects TRBV30 to TRBJ1-5; D is unclear. The CDR3 protein is CAWSESLSNQPQHF. CDR3 sequence (DNA): TGTGCCTGGAGTGAGAGTCTTAGCAATCAGCCCCAGCATTTT.